The 10 T cell receptor beta chains reported below all come from one sample, sequenced in a study of siplizumab effects on memory and regulatory T cells. Only in-frame clones appear in the TCRdb table, and some are missing; sequencing was by immunoSEQ multiplex PCR. The sample holds approximately 50,000 clones, approximately 93% seen once. The specimen was CD8+ T cells sorted from blood. The receptor set was obtained from a human donor in good health.

Concerning this clone itself: Germline is not matched at one junction end, which may reflect a read error. The chain uses TRBV5-8 and TRBJ1-2, with D maybe TRBD1 (6 bases). Germline loops: CDR1 SGHTS, CDR2 YDEGEE. The CDR3 has 16 amino acids. The CDR3 region is CASSLWTGHTNNGYTF. CDR3 in DNA: TGTGCCAGCAGCCTATGGACGGGACATACTAACAATGGCTACACCTTC.

CDR3 DNA sequence: TGCAGCGTTGAAGATAGGGGGGATACGCAGTATTTT. This encodes CSVEDRGDTQYF. The chain carries TRBV29-1 and TRBJ2-3; possible D gene TRBD1, 6 bases. The germline V and J ends were trimmed by 0 bases and 6 bases, with 7 bases remaining between them. Germline V gene data show CDR1 as SQVTM and CDR2 as ANQGSEA. The CDR3 length is 12 residues.

V and J are TRBV19 and TRBJ1-2; 8 nucleotides align to TRBD1. Unmatched junction bases numbered 3, after V lost 7 bases and J lost 2 bases. Germline V CDR1 and CDR2: LNHDA, SQIVND (reference sequence). The CDR3 is made up of 13 amino acids. CDR3 loop: CASIAGGNYGYTF. CDR3 DNA: TGTGCCAGTATCGCAGGGGGCAACTATGGCTACACCTTC.

The CDR3 here is CAITSPLIYNEQFF. CDR3 in DNA: TGTGCCATCACATCTCCCCTCATCTACAATGAGCAGTTCTTC. The chain employs TRBV10-3 and TRBJ2-1; D gene ambiguous. In germline, CDR1 is ENHRY, CDR2 SYGVKD. The V end was cut by 7 bases, the J end by 3 bases, with 13 bases between. This CDR3 comprises 14 residues.

V gene TRBV28 combines with J gene TRBJ1-2, with a tentative D call TRBD1 (5 bases). This CDR3 has 12 amino acids. Germline loops: CDR1 MDHEN, CDR2 SYDVKM. The V end lost 3 bases, the J end lost 5 bases, and 7 bases lay between the germline ends. The CDR3 DNA follows: TGTGCCAGCAGTTTTGGGGCTTATGGCTACACCTTC. Its translation is CASSFGAYGYTF.

This clone showed up just once. This chain uses TRBV27 with TRBJ2-7, with 7 bases identical to TRBD1. CDR1 is MNHEY and CDR2 is SMNVEV in the germline V gene (reference sequence). The CDR3 has 16 amino acids. J gave up 2 bases and V 2 bases, and 9 bases lay outside the gene matches. CDR3 bases: TGTGCCAGCAGTTTAAGCTCTGGGACAGTTGCCTACGAGCAGTACTTC. This translates into CASSLSSGTVAYEQYF.

V gene TRBV5-4 combines with J gene TRBJ2-1, with D tentatively TRBD1 or TRBD2 (5 bases each). CDR1 is SGHNT, CDR2 YYREEE, per germline (reference sequence). This CDR3 region has 15 residues. Trimming left V 0 bases short and J 8 bases short, with 15 bases between. Written as DNA, the CDR3 is TGTGCCAGCAGCTTGGTGGGGCGGGTAGTCCATGAGCAGTTCTTC. Its protein product is CASSLVGRVVHEQFF. The full variable domain, with the rest looked up from reference TRBV5-4 and TRBJ2-1, is ETGVTQSPTHLIKTRGQQVTLRCSSQSGHNTVSWYQQALGQGPQFIFQYYREEENGRGNFPPRFSGLQFPNYSSELNVNALELDDSALYLCASSLVGRVVHEQFFGPGTRLTVL.

This chain joins TRBV7-9 and TRBJ2-5, with D perhaps matching TRBD2 (6 bases). The CDR3 is 14 amino acids. V lost 8 bases and J lost 4, with 17 bases in between. Looked up from germline, CDR1 is SEHNR and CDR2 is FQNEAQ (reference sequence). CDR3 amino acids: CASLSRGVVETQYF. CDR3 nucleotides: TGTGCCAGCCTTTCCCGCGGGGTTGTAGAGACCCAGTACTTC. The complete variable domain, with remaining parts taken from reference TRBV7-9 and TRBJ2-5, reads DTGVSQNPRHKITKRGQNVTFRCDPISEHNRLYWYRQTLGQGPEFLTYFQNEAQLEKSRLLSDRFSAERPKGSFSTLEIQRTEQGDSAMYLCASLSRGVVETQYFGPGTRLLVL.

V and J are TRBV7-8 and TRBJ2-5; 8 positions agree with TRBD2. Germline values: CDR1 SGHVS, CDR2 FQNEAQ. The CDR3 contains 14 residues. Trimming at V came to 5 bases and at J to 7 bases, leaving 9 bases not matched to a gene. The CDR3 loop is CASSQAGVEVTQYF. The CDR3, as DNA: TGTGCCAGCAGCCAAGCGGGAGTCGAAGTGACCCAGTACTTC.

The genes are TRBV28 and TRBJ2-5; tentatively, D is TRBD1 or TRBD2 (5 bases each). Germline V gene sequence: CDR1 MDHEN, CDR2 SYDVKM. The germline V and J ends were trimmed by 6 bases and 3 bases, with 11 bases remaining between them. The CDR3 contains 13 residues. CDR3 amino acids: CASRLRDEETQYF. In nucleotides, the CDR3 is TGTGCCAGCAGGCTAAGGGACGAAGAGACCCAGTACTTC. The variable domain in full, completed from reference TRBV28 and TRBJ2-5, reads DVKVTQSSRYLVKRTGEKVFLECVQDMDHENMFWYRQDPGLGLRLIYFSYDVKMKEKGDIPEGYSVSREKKERFSLILESASTNQTSMYLCASRLRDEETQYFGPGTRLLVL.